A selection of T cell receptor beta chains follows, all from one sample in a study of blood T cell repertoires in COVID-19. Assay: immunoSEQ multiplex PCR; the TCRdb copy retains only in-frame clones and omits some. Of more than 110,000 clones listed, roughly 80% are singletons. The material sequenced was peripheral blood. Receptors originate from a woman aged 55-70 years with acute or convalescent COVID-19. Each CDR3 is given with its conserved first and last residue. D genes are given only for firm matches. The listing skips clone size in some rows; elsewhere it reads once, few, many or a size class.

once,TRBD1,TRBJ1-5,TRBV7-2,TGTGCCAGCAGCTCCCCGACAGGGGACCAGCCCCAGCATTTT,CASSSPTGDQPQHF
NA,NA,TRBJ1-5,TRBV4-2,TGTGCCAGCAGCCAAGATCGGGGAGGGTTGGGCAATCAGCCCCAGCATTTT,CASSQDRGGLGNQPQHF
NA,NA,TRBJ1-6,TRBV28,TGTGCCAGCGAAACAGCTTCCAATTCACCCCTCCACTTT,CASETASNSPLHF
NA,TRBD1,TRBJ1-5,TRBV12-3/TRBV12-4,TGTGCCAGCCGACAGGGTAGCAATCAGCCCCAGCATTTT,CASRQGSNQPQHF
NA,TRBD1,TRBJ1-2,TRBV7-2,TGTGCCAGCAGCTTAGCGGGACAGGAGGGCGCTAATGGCTACACCTTC,CASSLAGQEGANGYTF
NA,NA,TRBJ2-1,TRBV7-2,TGTGCCAGCAGCTTAGGCGGACTCGGTGCCACCGGTGAGCAGTTCTTC,CASSLGGLGATGEQFF
NA,NA,TRBJ1-2,TRBV5-4,TGTGCCAGCAGCTTGGGAGGGGGAGACTACACCTTC,CASSLGGGDYTF
NA,NA,TRBJ1-3,TRBV9,TGTGCCAGCAGCGTAGCGGGAAACACCATATATTTT,CASSVAGNTIYF
NA,NA,TRBJ1-4,TRBV28,TGTGCCAGCAGGATTACGACGAGGTTTAATGAAAAACTGTTTTTT,CASRITTRFNEKLFF
NA,TRBD1,TRBJ1-6,TRBV11-3,TGTGCCAGCAGTACCTCGGGACAGCACTATAATTCACCCCTCCACTTT,CASSTSGQHYNSPLHF
NA,TRBD1,TRBJ1-6,TRBV2,TGTGCCAGCAGCGGGACAGGGGGCGGAAATTCACCCCTCCACTTT,CASSGTGGGNSPLHF
NA,TRBD2,TRBJ2-3,TRBV19,TGTGCCACCCAGCGGGAGATGGTGACAGATACGCAGTATTTT,CATQREMVTDTQYF
few,NA,TRBJ2-7,TRBV10-3,TGTGCCATCAGTGATTCGGGGGGCAACGAGCAGTACTTC,CAISDSGGNEQYF
NA,NA,TRBJ1-1,TRBV9,TGTGCCAGCAGCGTAGGGCAGAAGAACACTGAAGCTTTCTTT,CASSVGQKNTEAFF
NA,TRBD2,TRBJ2-1,TRBV3-1/TRBV3-2,TGTGCCAGCAGCCAAGTACCTAGCGGCTACAATGAGCAGTTCTTC,CASSQVPSGYNEQFF
NA,NA,TRBJ1-2,TRBV6-5,TGTGCCAGCAGCCCCTTTCAGGTCTCTAACTATGGCTACACCTTC,CASSPFQVSNYGYTF
NA,TRBD2,TRBJ2-5,TRBV7-9,TGTGCCAGCAGCCAAGGCGGGGGAGAGACCCAGTACTTC,CASSQGGGETQYF
NA,NA,TRBJ2-7,TRBV29-1,TGCAGCGTTCGTGGAGGGGAGTCCTACGAGCAGTACTTC,CSVRGGESYEQYF
NA,TRBD2,TRBJ2-2,TRBV7-2,TGTGCCAGCAGCTTAGCGTCAAGCGGGAGCACCGGGGAGCTGTTTTTT,CASSLASSGSTGELFF
NA,NA,TRBJ1-1,TRBV21-1,TGTGCCAGCAGCAACGAAAGGGGTCCTCTGAACACTGAAGCTTTCTTT,CASSNERGPLNTEAFF
NA,NA,TRBJ1-2,TRBV6-1,TGTGCCAGCAGTGAAGGACAATGGTATGGCTACACCTTC,CASSEGQWYGYTF
NA,NA,TRBJ2-7,TRBV18,TGTGCCAGCTCCCCGGGGGACTGGAGCTCCTACGAGCAGTACTTC,CASSPGDWSSYEQYF
once,NA,TRBJ2-1,TRBV7-8,TGTGCCAGCAGCTCCGTCCGGGTGGTCGGCAATGAGCAGTTCTTC,CASSSVRVVGNEQFF
NA,NA,TRBJ1-1,TRBV3-1/TRBV3-2,TGTGCCAGCAGGTACTCACAGATGAACACTGAAGCTTTCTTT,CASRYSQMNTEAFF
NA,NA,TRBJ2-1,TRBV7-8,TGTGCCAGCAGCCCTGGGAGCTCCTACAATGAGCAGTTCTTC,CASSPGSSYNEQFF
NA,NA,TRBJ2-7,TRBV28,TGTGCCAGCAGTAGTCCCCTCGGGTACTCCTACGAGCAGTACTTC,CASSSPLGYSYEQYF
few,NA,TRBJ1-1,TRBV6-5,TGTGCCAGCAACGCTCAGGGGCTGAACACTGAAGCTTTCTTT,CASNAQGLNTEAFF
NA,NA,TRBJ1-1,TRBV18,TGTGCCAGCTCACCGTATTTACAGGGCTACACTGAAGCTTTCTTT,CASSPYLQGYTEAFF
NA,NA,TRBJ1-1,TRBV19,TGTGCCAGTAGTATTCGGGAATGGACAGCCGAAGCTTTCTTT,CASSIREWTAEAFF
NA,NA,TRBJ2-5,TRBV10-3,TGTGCCATCAGTGATCGCGTCGGGAGATCCCAAGAGACCCAGTACTTC,CAISDRVGRSQETQYF
NA,NA,TRBJ1-1,TRBV4-1,TGCGCCAGCAGCCTCGGACAGCTGAACACTGAAGCTTTCTTT,CASSLGQLNTEAFF
NA,TRBD1,TRBJ1-5,TRBV6-5,TGTGCCAGCAGTCAGACCGGGACAGCACATCAGCCCCAGCATTTT,CASSQTGTAHQPQHF
once,TRBD1,TRBJ1-1,TRBV11-3,TGTGCCAGCAGCCTTGGACAGGACACTGAAGCTTTCTTT,CASSLGQDTEAFF
NA,NA,TRBJ2-7,TRBV30,TGTGCCTGGAGTCCCCCATCGGGACTGATCTCCTACGAGCAGTACTTC,CAWSPPSGLISYEQYF
NA,TRBD1,TRBJ1-2,TRBV29-1,TGCAGCGTTGTGGGACAGGGTAATGGCTACACCTTC,CSVVGQGNGYTF
once,TRBD1,TRBJ2-5,TRBV15,TGTGCCACCAGCAGAGATTCAGGGGGCGAGACCCAGTACTTC,CATSRDSGGETQYF
NA,TRBD2,TRBJ2-1,TRBV19,TGTGCCAGTAGTATGAACGCTAGAAGCTGGACTAGCGGGAGGGCCTATGAGCAGTTCTTC,CASSMNARSWTSGRAYEQFF
NA,TRBD1,TRBJ1-2,TRBV5-1,TGCGCCAGCAGCTTGGCCCCGGGACAGGAGAAATATGGCTACACCTTC,CASSLAPGQEKYGYTF
NA,NA,TRBJ2-5,TRBV5-6,TGTGCCAGCAGCTTCAGTCTTATTTTTCAAGAGACCCAGTACTTC,CASSFSLIFQETQYF
NA,NA,TRBJ1-1,TRBV28,TGTGCCAGCGTCGGCGGGTCCGTAAACACTGAAGCTTTCTTT,CASVGGSVNTEAFF
NA,NA,TRBJ1-4,TRBV4-3,TGCGCCAGCAGCCAAGATGAAGACAGTTTTGAAAAACTGTTTTTT,CASSQDEDSFEKLFF
NA,NA,TRBJ2-2,TRBV7-3,TGTGCCAGCAGCCAACAGGGAGTCACCGGGGAGCTGTTTTTT,CASSQQGVTGELFF